This record concerns one T cell receptor (beta chain) sequence. Unique molecular identifiers tagged the TCRbeta library. TCRdb itself ran the PCR reads through MiXCR, one entry per CDR3 protein. The data show 80,000 to 95,000 distinct CDR3 sequences, roughly 8.3% seen once. Germline values: CDR1 SGHRS, CDR2 YFSETQ. The length of the CDR3 is 18 residues. V shed 0 bases and J 3 bases; nucleotides not matched to a gene: 8. This specimen belongs to a study of T-cell reconstitution after alpha-beta-depleted transplantation in children. The source was PBMCs from the stem cell graft donor, collected from the stem cell graft. The receptor was derived from a human donor who donated a stem cell graft to a child with congenital amegakaryocytic thrombocytopenia. The chain employs TRBV5-1 and TRBJ1-6; the match to TRBD1 covers 8 bases. The CDR3 nucleotides are TGCGCCAGCAGCTTGGCCTTCGGACAGGGCAGCTATAATTCACCCCTCCACTTT. This translates into CASSLAFGQGSYNSPLHF.